One sample yielded the 9 T cell receptor beta chains listed below, sequenced in a study of blood T cell repertoires in COVID-19. TCRdb's table, derived via immunoSEQ multiplex PCR, lists solely in-frame clones and lacks some. The repertoire holds 70,000 or so clones, with about 92% as singletons. Input material: peripheral blood. Receptors originate from a man aged 45-65 years with acute or convalescent COVID-19.

The chain has TRBV15 and TRBJ2-1; TRBD2 might be the D (6 bases). Germline CDR1 LNHNV, CDR2 YYDKDF (reference sequence). This CDR3 contains 16 residues. The V and J ends lost 0 bases and 10 bases respectively, with 19 bases between them. The CDR3 sequence: CATSRDSAGVFMEQFF. The CDR3 region has the DNA TGTGCCACCAGCAGAGATTCAGCGGGCGTGTTTATGGAGCAGTTCTTC.

The chain recombines TRBV4-2 with TRBJ1-1, with D unclear. The CDR3 runs 16 residues. Germline assignment: CDR1 LGHNA and CDR2 YNFKEQ. With 0 bases removed from V and 4 bases from J, the gap between germline ends came to 15 bases. DNA of the CDR3: TGTGCCAGCAGCCAAGATCCCTCGCGGGCGGCCACTGAAGCTTTCTTT. Its protein product is CASSQDPSRAATEAFF.

The chain carries TRBV28 and TRBJ2-5, with D possibly matching TRBD1 (6 bases). This CDR3 contains 14 residues. CDR1 and CDR2 (germline): MDHEN, SYDVKM. V gave up 1 base and J gave up 5 bases, with 11 bases separating them. Here the CDR3 DNA reads TGTGCCAGCAGTTTATTCGAAAGGGGGGAGACCCAGTACTTC. This sequence encodes CASSLFERGETQYF.

The chain uses TRBV6-2 or TRBV6-3 and TRBJ1-1; D possibly corresponds to TRBD1 (6 bases). Trimming pared 2 bases from V and 0 bases from J, leaving 10 bases between. Germline CDR1 is MNHEY and CDR2 is SVGEGT. The CDR3 covers 15 residues. The CDR3 here is CASSYRGGMNTEAFF. CDR3 bases: TGTGCCAGCAGTTACAGAGGGGGTATGAACACTGAAGCTTTCTTT.

The chain has TRBV11-2 and TRBJ1-4, with D uncertain. The germline gives CDR1 SGHAT, CDR2 FQNNGV. The CDR3 is 14 residues long. The V gene lost 0 bases and the J gene lost 5 bases, with 7 bases spanning the gap. CDR3 coding DNA: TGTGCCAGCAGCTTAGATTGGCTCAATGAAAAACTGTTTTTT. It codes for CASSLDWLNEKLFF.

This chain uses TRBV28 with TRBJ1-1; D remains ambiguous. Germline V CDR1 and CDR2: MDHEN, SYDVKM. The ends were cut back, 8 bases at V and 7 bases at J, with 11 bases in the middle. The CDR3 loop spans 11 amino acids. CDR3: CASWAGSEAFF. The CDR3 coding sequence is TGTGCCAGCTGGGCCGGGAGTGAAGCTTTCTTT. The variable domain in full, completed from reference TRBV28 and TRBJ1-1, reads DVKVTQSSRYLVKRTGEKVFLECVQDMDHENMFWYRQDPGLGLRLIYFSYDVKMKEKGDIPEGYSVSREKKERFSLILESASTNQTSMYLCASWAGSEAFFGQGTRLTVV.

The rearrangement uses TRBV3-1 (or the pseudogene TRBV3-2) and TRBJ2-7, with D perhaps matching TRBD1 (6 bases). Trimming cost V 7 bases and J 1 base, with 11 bases left between them. CDR3 length: 13 amino acids. The germline V gene has CDR1 LGHDT and CDR2 YNNKEL (reference sequence). CDR3 in DNA: TGTGCCAGCAAAGACAGGCAATCCTACGAGCAGTACTTC. As protein: CASKDRQSYEQYF.

This sequence joins TRBV28 and TRBJ1-5, with 8 bases matching TRBD1. This CDR3 spans 14 amino acids. V lost 4 bases and J lost 3; bases outside the gene matches: 2. Germline CDR1 is MDHEN and CDR2 is SYDVKM. The CDR3 DNA follows: TGTGCCAGCAGTTGGACAGGGCTCAATCAGCCCCAGCATTTT. Protein product: CASSWTGLNQPQHF.

The rearrangement uses TRBV5-7 and TRBJ2-2; D may be TRBD2 (5 bases). TRBV5-7 is sorted into the ORF group, with uncertain function. This CDR3 comprises 15 residues. Trimming pared 4 bases from V and 3 bases from J, leaving 13 bases between. The CDR3 DNA reads TGTGCCAGCAGCCCATCCGGGAACTACACCGGGGAGCTGTTTTTT. Translation gives CASSPSGNYTGELFF.